This passage covers 27 T cell receptor beta chains from one sample sequenced in a study of blood T cell repertoires in COVID-19 (dated by TCRdb to the early 2020s). Library method: the immunoSEQ multiplex PCR assay. TCRdb holds this immuneACCESS table with in-frame rearrangements only. Some clones are missing; in checked studies, unresolved V genes explain under half, and the rest has no known cause. The sample table records tens of thousands of clones; approximately 88% of these occur just once. 11% of the sample goes to the ten largest clones. The specimen was peripheral blood. These receptor sequences come from a man older than 75 with acute or convalescent COVID-19.

The chain couples TRBV5-1 to TRBJ2-5; TRBD1 might be the D (5 bases). This CDR3 comprises 15 residues. The germline V gene encodes CDR1 SGHRS and CDR2 YFSETQ. V lost 3 bases and J lost 3, with 15 bases in between. CDR3: CASSSPTVIKETQYF. DNA for the CDR3: TGCGCCAGCAGCTCGCCGACAGTGATAAAAGAGACCCAGTACTTC.

The V gene is TRBV5-4, the J gene TRBJ2-7; 8 bases map to TRBD1. The CDR3 spans 15 residues. V lost 7 bases and J lost 3; bases outside the gene matches: 12. The V gene's germline CDR1 is SGHNT and CDR2 YYREEE (reference sequence). DNA of the CDR3: TGTGCCAGCTGCCAAACCGGGACAGGAAACTACGAGCAGTACTTC. Amino acid sequence: CASCQTGTGNYEQYF.

The rearrangement links TRBV7-6 to TRBJ1-3; 10 positions match TRBD1. Trimming at V came to 1 base and at J to 3 bases, leaving 0 bases not matched to a gene. Germline V gives CDR1 SGHVS, CDR2 FNYEAQ. This CDR3 has 15 residues. The CDR3 loop reads CASSLGTGGGNTIYF. CDR3 nucleotides: TGTGCCAGCAGCTTAGGGACAGGGGGTGGAAACACCATATATTTT. Complete variable domain (other parts from reference TRBV7-6 and TRBJ1-3): GAGVSQSPRYKVTKRGQDVALRCDPISGHVSLYWYRQALGQGPEFLTYFNYEAQQDKSGLPNDRFSAERPEGSISTLTIQRTEQRDSAMYRCASSLGTGGGNTIYFGEGSWLTVV.

The chain links TRBV7-6 to TRBJ1-2; 10 nucleotides match TRBD1. Germline CDR1 and CDR2: SGHVS and FNYEAQ. With 2 bases clipped from V and 3 bases from J, the junction kept 6 bases outside the gene matches. This CDR3 region has 16 residues. The CDR3 bases are TGTGCCAGCAGCTTAAAAGCGGGACAGGGGTACTATGGCTACACCTTC. This codes for CASSLKAGQGYYGYTF.

This sequence joins TRBV7-8 and TRBJ1-3; a weak D match, TRBD1 (6 bases). V was pared by 1 base and J by 0 bases, with 7 bases between. The V gene's germline CDR1 is SGHVS and CDR2 FQNEAQ. This CDR3 has 15 residues. CDR3 sequence: CASSLGGRSGNTIYF. CDR3 nucleotides: TGTGCCAGCAGCTTAGGGGGGCGCTCTGGAAACACCATATATTTT.

The chain is built from TRBV19 and TRBJ1-2; TRBD1 aligns across 8 bases. The CDR3 length is 13 residues. J gave up 11 bases and V 6 bases, and 11 bases lay outside the gene matches. CDR1 is LNHDA and CDR2 is SQIVND in the germline V gene (reference sequence). The CDR3 sequence: CASSPTGGARYTF. The DNA for the CDR3 is TGTGCCAGTAGCCCAACAGGGGGAGCGCGGTACACCTTC. The whole variable domain, remainder taken from reference TRBV19 and TRBJ1-2, is DGGITQSPKYLFRKEGQNVTLSCEQNLNHDAMYWYRQDPGQGLRLIYYSQIVNDFQKGDIAEGYSVSREKKESFPLTVTSAQKNPTAFYLCASSPTGGARYTFGSGTRLTVV.

This clone was seen a single time. V usage is TRBV21-1 and J usage is TRBJ2-7; the table's D call, TRBD2, was not checked against the DNA. TRBV21-1 is recorded as a pseudogene. The CDR3 spans 13 residues. For the CDR3, the DNA is TGTGCCACCGCCAGGGAGCGGGAGGACGAGCAGTACTTC. Translated, it gives CATAREREDEQYF.

J is TRBJ2-7 and V is TRBV6-5; 9 positions agree with TRBD1. V gave up 5 bases and J gave up 0 bases; unmatched junction bases: 5. The CDR3 is 15 residues long. Germline assignment: CDR1 MNHEY and CDR2 SVGAGI. The CDR3 nucleotides read TGTGCCAGCAGTCCCGGGACAGGGCACTCCTACGAGCAGTACTTC. Residues: CASSPGTGHSYEQYF.

This chain uses TRBV7-6 with TRBJ1-4; TRBD1 aligns across 9 bases. From germline, CDR1 is SGHVS and CDR2 FNYEAQ. V was clipped by 4 bases and J by 0 bases; unmatched bases: 6. This CDR3 region has 17 residues. The CDR3 sequence is CASSYQQGAATNEKLFF. The CDR3 coding sequence is TGTGCCAGCAGCTACCAACAGGGGGCAGCAACTAATGAAAAACTGTTTTTT.

This sequence joins TRBV30 and TRBJ1-3, with D perhaps matching TRBD1 (5 bases). V was pared by 1 base and J by 0 bases, with 10 bases between. The CDR3 runs to 15 residues. The germline V gene encodes CDR1 GTSNPN and CDR2 SVGIG (reference sequence). The CDR3 spells CAWSGDFDSGNTIYF. The CDR3 nucleotides read TGTGCCTGGAGTGGGGACTTTGACTCTGGAAACACCATATATTTT.

This chain joins TRBV7-3 and TRBJ2-1; D might be TRBD2 (6 bases). Looked up from germline, CDR1 is SGHTA and CDR2 is FQGTGA. V gave up 5 bases and J gave up 0 bases, with 11 bases separating them. The CDR3 totals 15 residues. CDR3 in amino acids: CASSQEGSSYNEQFF. The DNA for the CDR3 is TGTGCCAGCAGCCAGGAGGGGAGCTCCTACAATGAGCAGTTCTTC. Supplemented by reference TRBV7-3 and TRBJ2-1, the full variable domain reads GAGVSQTPSNKVTEKGKYVELRCDPISGHTALYWYRQSLGQGPEFLIYFQGTGAADDSGLPNDRFFAVRPEGSVSTLKIQRTERGDSAVYLCASSQEGSSYNEQFFGPGTRLTVL.

The V and J genes are TRBV7-2 and TRBJ1-3; a possible D gene is TRBD1 (6 bases). The CDR3 consists of 15 residues. The V and J ends lost 6 bases and 2 bases respectively, with 14 bases between them. Looked up from germline, CDR1 is SGHTA and CDR2 is FQGNSA. The CDR3 sequence: CASSQGTTAGNTIYF. For the CDR3, the DNA is TGTGCCAGCAGTCAGGGGACTACCGCTGGAAACACCATATATTTT.

The sample holds one count of this clone. The V call is TRBV2, the J call TRBJ1-5; 9 bases agree with TRBD1. The trim removed 6 bases at V and 4 bases at J, leaving 4 bases unmatched. CDR1 is SNHLY and CDR2 is FYNNEI in the germline V gene. This CDR3 comprises 14 residues. The CDR3 DNA follows: TGTGCCAGCAGGCACGGGACAGGGAATCAGCCCCAGCATTTT. This translates into CASRHGTGNQPQHF.

The V and J genes are TRBV28 and TRBJ2-1, with D unclear. Per the germline V gene, CDR1 is MDHEN and CDR2 is SYDVKM. The CDR3 runs to 11 residues. V lost 2 bases and J lost 11, with 7 bases in between. The CDR3 region has the DNA TGTGCCAGCAGTTTAAGTCAGAAGCAGTTCTTC. This translates into CASSLSQKQFF. The variable domain in full, completed from reference TRBV28 and TRBJ2-1, reads DVKVTQSSRYLVKRTGEKVFLECVQDMDHENMFWYRQDPGLGLRLIYFSYDVKMKEKGDIPEGYSVSREKKERFSLILESASTNQTSMYLCASSLSQKQFFGPGTRLTVL.

V gene TRBV5-6 combines with J gene TRBJ1-2, with 9 nucleotides matching TRBD1. V was clipped by 3 bases and J by 6 bases; unmatched bases: 9. The CDR3 contains 15 residues. CDR1 and CDR2 (germline): SGHDT, YYEEEE. The CDR3 here is CASSSGTGKTNGYTF. CDR3 sequence (DNA): TGTGCCAGCAGCTCCGGGACAGGGAAGACGAATGGCTACACCTTC.

This chain joins TRBV3-1 (or the pseudogene TRBV3-2) and TRBJ2-1; 9 bases are shared with TRBD1. The CDR3 contains 14 residues. CDR1 LGHDT and CDR2 YNNKEL come from the germline V gene (reference sequence). Trimming removed 2 bases from V and 6 bases from J; junction bases left unmatched: 2. The CDR3 DNA sequence: TGTGCCAGCAGCCAATTGGGACAGGGCAATGAGCAGTTCTTC. It yields the protein CASSQLGQGNEQFF.

The chain combines TRBV6-2 or TRBV6-3 with TRBJ1-4, with 7 bases fitting TRBD1. The CDR3 covers 19 residues. The V gene's germline CDR1 is MNHEY and CDR2 SVGEGT. With V trimmed by 6 bases and J by 3 bases, 19 bases remained unmatched. The CDR3 DNA reads TGTGCCAGCAGCCCTAACAAAAGTCGACAGGGTCCAGCTAATGAAAAACTGTTTTTT. It specifies CASSPNKSRQGPANEKLFF.

The chain recombines TRBV2 with TRBJ2-5; maybe TRBD1 (5 bases). Germline CDR1 is SNHLY and CDR2 is FYNNEI. The CDR3 length is 12 residues. The V and J ends lost 7 bases and 7 bases respectively, with 13 bases between them. The CDR3 sequence is CASTGGQGTQYF. DNA of the CDR3: TGTGCCAGCACCGGTGGCCAGGGGACCCAGTACTTC.

The chain combines TRBV12-3 or TRBV12-4 with TRBJ2-7; tentative D call: TRBD1 (6 bases). The germline V and J ends were trimmed by 3 bases and 7 bases, with 13 bases remaining between them. The CDR3 totals 13 residues. CDR3 in amino acids: CASSFSGDWEQYF. CDR3 DNA sequence: TGTGCCAGCAGTTTCTCAGGGGATTGGGAGCAGTACTTC.

The chain recombines TRBV7-2 with TRBJ1-2, with no clear D. Trimming pared 2 bases from V and 8 bases from J, leaving 18 bases between. Germline CDR1 reads SGHTA; CDR2 reads FQGNSA. The CDR3 spans 15 residues. The CDR3 region has the DNA TGTGCCAGCAGCTTATTCTGGACCCTCGGGGAGGGCTACACCTTC. Translating it yields CASSLFWTLGEGYTF.

The V gene is TRBV5-1, the J gene TRBJ2-1, with 14 bases matching TRBD2. CDR1 and CDR2 from the germline V gene are SGHRS and YFSETQ. J gave up 8 bases and V 3 bases, and 7 bases lay outside the gene matches. CDR3 length: 16 amino acids. This CDR3 is CASSSLGLAGADEQFF. As DNA, the CDR3 is TGCGCCAGCAGCTCCCTGGGACTAGCGGGAGCCGATGAGCAGTTCTTC.

The chain employs TRBV12-5 and TRBJ2-2; 10 bases map to TRBD1. This CDR3 is 17 amino acids long. The germline V gene has CDR1 LGHNT and CDR2 FRNRAP. V shed 1 base and J 5 bases; nucleotides not matched to a gene: 7. CDR3 sequence reads: CASGLGPGQGQTGELFF. Here the CDR3 DNA reads TGTGCTAGTGGTTTGGGACCGGGACAGGGGCAAACCGGGGAGCTGTTTTTT.

This chain connects TRBV6-5 to TRBJ1-1; tentative D call: TRBD1 (6 bases). From germline, CDR1 is MNHEY and CDR2 SVGAGI. CDR3 length: 14 amino acids. V lost 7 bases and J 2 bases, leaving 14 bases between the germline ends. DNA for the CDR3: TGTGCCAGCAATGGGGACATTCTAAACACTGAAGCTTTCTTT. Its protein is CASNGDILNTEAFF.

The chain employs TRBV25-1 and TRBJ2-3; D not resolved. Germline CDR1 reads MGHDK; CDR2 reads SYGVNS. The CDR3 totals 11 residues. V shed 6 bases and J shed 8 bases, with 9 bases lying between them. Here the CDR3 DNA reads TGTGCCAGCAGCCTAGTCAGTACGCAGTATTTT. Encoded protein: CASSLVSTQYF.

This chain links TRBV9 with TRBJ2-7, with 11 bases matching TRBD1. The CDR3 sequence is 13 residues long. Germline V CDR1 and CDR2: SGDLS, YYNGEE. The trim removed 7 bases at V and 3 bases at J, leaving 3 bases unmatched. The CDR3 nucleotides are TGTGCCAGCGGGGGGACAGGGGGCTACGAGCAGTACTTC. Its translation is CASGGTGGYEQYF. Full variable domain (rest looked up from reference TRBV9 and TRBJ2-7): DSGVTQTPKHLITATGQRVTLRCSPRSGDLSVYWYQQSLDQGLQFLIQYYNGEERAKGNILERFSAQQFPDLHSELNLSSLELGDSALYFCASGGTGGYEQYFGPGTRLTVT.

The rearrangement joins TRBV27 to TRBJ1-3; D gene unclear. V dropped 7 bases and J dropped 0 bases, with 4 bases sitting between them. Looked up from germline, CDR1 is MNHEY and CDR2 is SMNVEV (reference sequence). This CDR3 contains 12 residues. The CDR3 DNA reads TGTGCCAGCACCCACTCTGGAAACACCATATATTTT. It yields the protein CASTHSGNTIYF.

The chain has TRBV9 and TRBJ1-2; D is uncertain. The germline V and J ends were trimmed by 0 bases and 3 bases, with 15 bases remaining between them. CDR3 length equals 16 residues. The V gene's germline CDR1 is SGDLS and CDR2 YYNGEE. For the CDR3, the DNA is TGTGCCAGCAGCGTAGATGTGGAGTCCCCATACTATGGCTACACCTTC. This sequence encodes CASSVDVESPYYGYTF.